The clone carrying this TCR beta chain was counted between two and nine times. The sample is drawn from a study of molecular identifiers for immune sequencing clone quantification. Previously reported methods and listed TCR primers produced the bulk TCR libraries. Via MiXCR, TCRdb re-called the PCR reads, giving one row per CDR3 protein. The sample consists of about 320,000 distinct CDR3 sequences, around 21% of them appearing once. The specimen sequenced was naive CD8+ T cells from blood, with Jurkat cell RNA spiked in. Subset defined: FACS-sorted CD8+CD4-CCR7+CD45RA+ naive T cells. This clonotype originated in a human donor in good health. Some libraries in this study had Jurkat cell RNA spiked in.

For the CDR3, the DNA is TGCGCCAGCAGCCAAGAGGATGGTGGGCCCGGCACCGGGGAGCTGTTTTTT. Protein sequence: CASSQEDGGPGTGELFF. This chain links TRBV4-3 with TRBJ2-2, with D unresolved. The V end lost 0 bases, the J end lost 4 bases, and 15 bases lay between the germline ends. Per the germline V gene, CDR1 is LGHNA and CDR2 is YSLEER. The CDR3 sequence is 17 residues long.